This T cell receptor (beta chain) was captured in a study of cytomegalovirus exposure and HLA in healthy donors. Trimming removed 8 bases at V and 3 bases at J, with 8 bases between. This CDR3 has 12 residues. Germline V gene data show CDR1 as SNHLY and CDR2 as FYNNEI. PCR amplification relied on 60 Vbeta primers (plus 13 Jbeta primers). Some clones are missing from TCRdb's copy, which holds only in-frame ones; the method was immunoSEQ multiplex PCR. This table holds over 150,000 clones, 65% to 85% found once. The sequence was collected from a woman under 40 in good health and CMV-seronegative. The chain combines TRBV2 with TRBJ2-1; possible D gene TRBD1, 5 bases. The sequenced sample was PBMCs. The CDR3 reads CASDQGYNEQFF. The CDR3 DNA is TGTGCCAGCGACCAGGGCTACAATGAGCAGTTCTTC.